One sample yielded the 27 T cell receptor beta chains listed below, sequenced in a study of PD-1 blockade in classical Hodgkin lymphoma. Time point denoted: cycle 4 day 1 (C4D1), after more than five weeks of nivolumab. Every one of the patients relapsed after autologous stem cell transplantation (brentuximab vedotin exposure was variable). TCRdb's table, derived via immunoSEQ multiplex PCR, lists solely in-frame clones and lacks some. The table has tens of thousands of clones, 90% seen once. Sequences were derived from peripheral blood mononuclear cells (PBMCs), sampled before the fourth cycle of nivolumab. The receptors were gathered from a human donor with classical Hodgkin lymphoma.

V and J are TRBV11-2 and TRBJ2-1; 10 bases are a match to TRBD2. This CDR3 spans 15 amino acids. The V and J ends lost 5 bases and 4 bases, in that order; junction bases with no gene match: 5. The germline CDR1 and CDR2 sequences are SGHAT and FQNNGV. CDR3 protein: CASSLGTSAYNEQFF. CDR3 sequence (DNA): TGTGCCAGCAGCCTGGGGACTAGCGCATACAATGAGCAGTTCTTC.

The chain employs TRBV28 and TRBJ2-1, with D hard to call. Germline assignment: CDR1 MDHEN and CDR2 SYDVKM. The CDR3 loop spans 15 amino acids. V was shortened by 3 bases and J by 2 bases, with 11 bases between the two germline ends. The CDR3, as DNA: TGTGCCAGCAGTTTCGCGGTGTTGGCCTACAATGAGCAGTTCTTC. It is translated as CASSFAVLAYNEQFF.

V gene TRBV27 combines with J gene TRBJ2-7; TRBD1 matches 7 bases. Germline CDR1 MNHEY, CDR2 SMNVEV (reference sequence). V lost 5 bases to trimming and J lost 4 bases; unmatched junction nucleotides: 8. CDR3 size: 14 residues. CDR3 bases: TGTGCCAGCAGTCGACAGGGCTTCGGTTACGAGCAGTACTTC. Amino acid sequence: CASSRQGFGYEQYF.

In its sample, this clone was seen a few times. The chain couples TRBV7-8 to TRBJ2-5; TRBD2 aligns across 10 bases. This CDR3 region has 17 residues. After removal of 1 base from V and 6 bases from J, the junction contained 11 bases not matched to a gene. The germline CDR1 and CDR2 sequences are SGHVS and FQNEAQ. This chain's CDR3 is CASSLEGASGGRKTQYF. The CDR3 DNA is TGTGCCAGCAGCTTAGAAGGAGCTAGCGGGGGCCGAAAGACCCAGTACTTC.

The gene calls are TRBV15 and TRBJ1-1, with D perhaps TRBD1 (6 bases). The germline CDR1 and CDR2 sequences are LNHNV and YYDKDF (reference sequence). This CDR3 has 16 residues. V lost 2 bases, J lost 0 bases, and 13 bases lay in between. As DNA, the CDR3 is TGTGCCACCAGCAGACACAGGGACCTTTTGAACACTGAAGCTTTCTTT. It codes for CATSRHRDLLNTEAFF.

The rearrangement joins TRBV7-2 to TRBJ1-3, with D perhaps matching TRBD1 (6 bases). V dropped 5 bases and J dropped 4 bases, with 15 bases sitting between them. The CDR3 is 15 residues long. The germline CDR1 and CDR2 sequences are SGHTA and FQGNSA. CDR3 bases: TGTGCCAGCAGCCCTGGGGGGCCGGTGGGAAACACCATATATTTT. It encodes CASSPGGPVGNTIYF.

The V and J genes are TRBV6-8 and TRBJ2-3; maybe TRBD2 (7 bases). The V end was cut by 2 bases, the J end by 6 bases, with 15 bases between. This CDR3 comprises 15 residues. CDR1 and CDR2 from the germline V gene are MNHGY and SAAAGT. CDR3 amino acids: CASSYGGGGWDTQYF. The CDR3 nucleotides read TGTGCCAGCAGTTACGGGGGGGGCGGATGGGATACGCAGTATTTT.

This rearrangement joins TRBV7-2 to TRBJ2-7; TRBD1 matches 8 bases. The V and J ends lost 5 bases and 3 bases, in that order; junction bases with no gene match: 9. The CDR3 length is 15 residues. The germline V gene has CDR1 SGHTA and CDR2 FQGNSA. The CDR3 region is CASSPDRAWGYEQYF. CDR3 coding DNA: TGTGCCAGCAGCCCGGACAGGGCGTGGGGCTACGAGCAGTACTTC.

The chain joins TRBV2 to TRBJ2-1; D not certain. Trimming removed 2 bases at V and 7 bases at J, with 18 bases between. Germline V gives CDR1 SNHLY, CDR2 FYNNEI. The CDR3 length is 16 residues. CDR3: CASSESGQVKRNEQFF. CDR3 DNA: TGTGCCAGCAGTGAAAGTGGGCAGGTTAAGAGGAATGAGCAGTTCTTC.

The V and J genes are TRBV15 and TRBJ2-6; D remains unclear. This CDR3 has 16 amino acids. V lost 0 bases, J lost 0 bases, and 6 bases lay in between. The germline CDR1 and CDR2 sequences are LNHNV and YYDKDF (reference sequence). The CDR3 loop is CATSRELGSGANVLTF. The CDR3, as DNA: TGTGCCACCAGCAGAGAGCTCGGCTCTGGGGCCAACGTCCTGACTTTC.

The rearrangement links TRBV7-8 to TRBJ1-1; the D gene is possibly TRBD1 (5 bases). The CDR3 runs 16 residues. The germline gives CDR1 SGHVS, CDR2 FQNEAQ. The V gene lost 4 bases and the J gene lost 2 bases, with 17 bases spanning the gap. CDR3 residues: CASSSRWGRDNTEAFF. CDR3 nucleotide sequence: TGTGCCAGCAGCTCGCGGTGGGGAAGGGACAACACTGAAGCTTTCTTT.

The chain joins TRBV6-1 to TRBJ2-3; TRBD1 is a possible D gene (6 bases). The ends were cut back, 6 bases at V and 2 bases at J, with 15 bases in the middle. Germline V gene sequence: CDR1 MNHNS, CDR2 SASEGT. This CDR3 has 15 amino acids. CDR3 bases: TGTGCCAGCAGACCTACAGGGTCCAACACAGATACGCAGTATTTT. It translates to CASRPTGSNTDTQYF.

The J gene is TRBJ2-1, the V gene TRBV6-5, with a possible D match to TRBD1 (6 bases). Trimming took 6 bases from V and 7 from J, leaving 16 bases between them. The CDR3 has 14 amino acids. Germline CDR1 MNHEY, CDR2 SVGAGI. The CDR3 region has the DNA TGTGCCAGCAGCCCGGACAGCCCCGGAAATGAGCAGTTCTTC. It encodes CASSPDSPGNEQFF.

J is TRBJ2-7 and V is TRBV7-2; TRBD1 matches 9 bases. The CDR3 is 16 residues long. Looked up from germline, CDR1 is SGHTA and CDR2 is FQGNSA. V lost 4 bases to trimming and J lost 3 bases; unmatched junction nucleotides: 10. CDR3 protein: CASSSPGQGWDYEQYF. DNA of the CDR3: TGTGCCAGCAGCTCACCGGGACAGGGCTGGGACTACGAGCAGTACTTC.

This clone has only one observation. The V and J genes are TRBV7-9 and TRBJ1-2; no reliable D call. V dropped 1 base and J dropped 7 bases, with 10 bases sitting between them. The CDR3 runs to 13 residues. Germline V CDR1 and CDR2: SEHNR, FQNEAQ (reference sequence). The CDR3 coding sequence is TGTGCCAGCAGCTTAGTGGCACCAGCTGGCTACACCTTC. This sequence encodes CASSLVAPAGYTF.

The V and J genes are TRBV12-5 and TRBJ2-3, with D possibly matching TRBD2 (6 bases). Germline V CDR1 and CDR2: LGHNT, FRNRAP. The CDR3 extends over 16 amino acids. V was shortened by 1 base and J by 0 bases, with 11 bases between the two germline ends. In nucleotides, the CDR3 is TGTGCTAGTGGTTTGGCCGTGGGGACTAGCACAGATACGCAGTATTTT. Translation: CASGLAVGTSTDTQYF.

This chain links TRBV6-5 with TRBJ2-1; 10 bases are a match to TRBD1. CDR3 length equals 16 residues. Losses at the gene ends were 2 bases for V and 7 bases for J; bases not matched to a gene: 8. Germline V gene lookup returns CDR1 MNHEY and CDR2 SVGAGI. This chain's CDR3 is CASSYGTGAGVNEQFF. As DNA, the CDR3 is TGTGCCAGCAGTTACGGGACAGGGGCGGGGGTAAATGAGCAGTTCTTC.

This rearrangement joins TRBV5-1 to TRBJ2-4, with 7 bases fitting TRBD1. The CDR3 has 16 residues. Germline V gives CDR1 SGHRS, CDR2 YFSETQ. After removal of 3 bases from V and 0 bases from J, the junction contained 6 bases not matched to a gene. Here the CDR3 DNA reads TGCGCCAGCAGCTCCCCGGACAGGCTAGCCAAAAACATTCAGTACTTC. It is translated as CASSSPDRLAKNIQYF. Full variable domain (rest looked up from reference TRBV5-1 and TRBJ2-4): KAGVTQTPRYLIKTRGQQVTLSCSPISGHRSVSWYQQTPGQGLQFLFEYFSETQRNKGNFPGRFSGRQFSNSRSEMNVSTLELGDSALYLCASSSPDRLAKNIQYFGAGTRLSVL.

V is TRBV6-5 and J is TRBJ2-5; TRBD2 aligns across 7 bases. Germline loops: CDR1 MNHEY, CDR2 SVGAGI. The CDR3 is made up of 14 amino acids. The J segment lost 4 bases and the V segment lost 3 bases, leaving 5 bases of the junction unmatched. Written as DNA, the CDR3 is TGTGCCAGCAGTTATGCGGGGGTGGGAGAGACCCAGTACTTC. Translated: CASSYAGVGETQYF.

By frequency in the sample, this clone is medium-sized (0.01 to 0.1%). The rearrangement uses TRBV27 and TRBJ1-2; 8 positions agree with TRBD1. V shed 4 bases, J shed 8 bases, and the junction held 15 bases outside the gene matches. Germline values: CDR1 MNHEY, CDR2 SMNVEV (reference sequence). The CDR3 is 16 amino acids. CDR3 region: CASSSWAGTGMRGYTF. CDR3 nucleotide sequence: TGTGCCAGCAGTTCGTGGGCCGGGACAGGAATGAGGGGCTACACCTTC.

Here the CDR3 reads CASSRGAYNEQFF. As DNA, the CDR3 is TGTGCCAGCAGCCGGGGGGCCTACAATGAGCAGTTCTTC. The chain combines TRBV7-3 with TRBJ2-1; 7 bases agree with TRBD2. V trimming: 5 bases; J trimming: 2 bases; junction bases outside the gene matches: 0. Per the germline V gene, CDR1 is SGHTA and CDR2 is FQGTGA. The CDR3 consists of 13 residues.

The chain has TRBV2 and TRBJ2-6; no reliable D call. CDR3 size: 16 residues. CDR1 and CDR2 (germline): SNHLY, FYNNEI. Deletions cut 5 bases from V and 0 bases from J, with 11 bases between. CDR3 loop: CASSPVRSSGANVLTF. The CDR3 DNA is TGTGCCAGCAGTCCCGTTAGAAGCTCTGGGGCCAACGTCCTGACTTTC.

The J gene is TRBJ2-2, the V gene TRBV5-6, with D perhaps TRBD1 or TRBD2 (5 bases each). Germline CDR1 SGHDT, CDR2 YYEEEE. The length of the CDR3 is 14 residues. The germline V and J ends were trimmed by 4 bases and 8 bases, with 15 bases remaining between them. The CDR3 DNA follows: TGTGCCAGCAGCGGCCGAGGGGTAGCAGGGGAGCTGTTTTTT. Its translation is CASSGRGVAGELFF.

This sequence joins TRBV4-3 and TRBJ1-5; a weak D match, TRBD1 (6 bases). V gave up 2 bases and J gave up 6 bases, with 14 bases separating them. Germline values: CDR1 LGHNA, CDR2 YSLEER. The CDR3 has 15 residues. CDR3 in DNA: TGCGCCAGCAGCCAATCCCCCACAGGGTCTCAGCCCCAGCATTTT. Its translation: CASSQSPTGSQPQHF.

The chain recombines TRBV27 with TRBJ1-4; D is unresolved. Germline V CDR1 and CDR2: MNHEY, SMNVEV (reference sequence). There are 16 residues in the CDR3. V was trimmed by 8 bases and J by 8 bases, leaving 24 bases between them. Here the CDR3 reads CASRLSGGEVGEKLFF. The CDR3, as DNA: TGTGCCAGCCGATTAAGTGGTGGGGAGGTGGGGGAAAAACTGTTTTTT.

CDR3 sequence (DNA): TGTGCCAGTAGTATGGGGACAGGGACTTACGAGCAGTACTTC. It yields the protein CASSMGTGTYEQYF. This chain uses TRBV19 with TRBJ2-7; 9 bases line up with TRBD1. This CDR3 region has 14 residues. Germline lookup yields CDR1 LNHDA and CDR2 SQIVND (reference sequence). With V trimmed by 3 bases and J by 4 bases, 4 bases remained unmatched.

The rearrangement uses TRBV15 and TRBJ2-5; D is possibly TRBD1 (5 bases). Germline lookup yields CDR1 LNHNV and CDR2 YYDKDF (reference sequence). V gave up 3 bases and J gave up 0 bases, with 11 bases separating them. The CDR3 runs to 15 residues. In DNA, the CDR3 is TGTGCCACCAGCAGTCTGGGCAGGGACCAAGAGACCCAGTACTTC. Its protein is CATSSLGRDQETQYF.